A single sample is the source of the 17 T cell receptor beta chains below, sequenced in a study of shared clonotypes between healthy human individuals. The naive CD8 population came from CD45RO-negative cells selected for CCR7, without terminally differentiated effector memory CD45RA+ cells. Here immunoSEQ multiplex PCR was the method, and the copy in TCRdb shows in-frame clones only, minus some. Of roughly 650,000 clones in the sample, around 96% were seen once. The source material was naive CD8+ T cells sorted from blood. The source of these receptors is a woman aged 25 to 39 in good health.

This chain joins TRBV7-3 and TRBJ1-1, with TRBD1 identical over 9 bases. V lost 5 bases and J lost 10; bases outside the gene matches: 8. CDR1 SGHTA and CDR2 FQGTGA come from the germline V gene. The CDR3 loop spans 13 amino acids. The CDR3: CASSPDRGFGAFF. Here the CDR3 DNA reads TGTGCCAGCAGCCCGGACAGGGGATTTGGAGCTTTCTTT.

The chain combines TRBV30 with TRBJ2-7; 10 bases are a match to TRBD1. The CDR3 is made up of 14 amino acids. Germline CDR1 and CDR2: GTSNPN and SVGIG (reference sequence). With V trimmed by 4 bases and J by 6 bases, 9 bases remained unmatched. The CDR3 reads CAWNTGTGDFEQYF. CDR3 DNA: TGTGCCTGGAACACCGGGACAGGGGATTTCGAGCAGTACTTC.

The chain carries TRBV5-6 and TRBJ1-2, with 7 bases identical to TRBD1. The germline gives CDR1 SGHDT, CDR2 YYEEEE. Trimming removed 4 bases from V and 7 bases from J; junction bases left unmatched: 13. The CDR3 is made up of 15 amino acids. CDR3 amino acids: CASSHSRTGWGGYTF. In nucleotides, the CDR3 is TGTGCCAGCAGCCATTCTCGGACAGGCTGGGGTGGCTACACCTTC.

CDR3 loop: CASSPGWGDEQYF. CDR3 nucleotide sequence: TGTGCCAGCAGCCCGGGCTGGGGCGACGAGCAGTACTTC. This chain connects TRBV13 to TRBJ2-7; D is possibly TRBD1 (5 bases). The CDR3 has 13 residues. Trimming removed 5 bases at V and 5 bases at J, with 13 bases between. Germline CDR1 PRHDT, CDR2 FYEKMQ (reference sequence). Looking up the rest from reference TRBV13 and TRBJ2-7 gives the full variable domain: AAGVIQSPRHLIKEKRETATLKCYPIPRHDTVYWYQQGPGQDPQFLISFYEKMQSDKGSIPDRFSAQQFSDYHSELNMSSLELGDSALYFCASSPGWGDEQYFGPGTRLTVT.

V usage is TRBV9 and J usage is TRBJ1-1; perhaps TRBD1 as D (5 bases). The germline V gene has CDR1 SGDLS and CDR2 YYNGEE. V lost 4 bases to trimming and J lost 4 bases, with 11 bases between them. CDR3 length: 13 residues. The CDR3 region is CASSPWGSTEAFF. DNA of the CDR3: TGTGCCAGCAGCCCGTGGGGCTCCACTGAAGCTTTCTTT.

The rearrangement joins TRBV7-9 to TRBJ1-3, with D perhaps matching TRBD1 (5 bases). Between the trimmed V and J ends, which lost 11 bases and 2 bases, there was a span of 10 bases. CDR3 length: 12 amino acids. Germline lookup yields CDR1 SEHNR and CDR2 FQNEAQ (reference sequence). The CDR3 sequence is CAVRGPGNTIYF. The DNA for the CDR3 is TGTGCCGTACGGGGACCTGGAAACACCATATATTTT.

The CDR3 region is CASRLRTGHQSPQPQHF. DNA for the CDR3: TGTGCCAGCAGGCTCAGGACAGGACACCAATCCCCTCAGCCCCAGCATTTT. The chain uses TRBV28 and TRBJ1-5, with 7 bases fitting TRBD1. Per the germline V gene, CDR1 is MDHEN and CDR2 is SYDVKM. V shed 6 bases, J shed 6 bases, and the junction held 17 bases outside the gene matches. CDR3 size: 17 residues.

This chain connects TRBV5-6 to TRBJ2-5; D is unclear. TRBJ2-7 matches the DNA end more closely, so the J call is doubtful. The germline gives CDR1 SGHDT, CDR2 YYEEEE. The CDR3 contains 13 residues. This chain's CDR3 is CASNENLSYEQYF. CDR3 in DNA: TGTGCCAGCAATGAGAACCTCTCCTACGAGCAGTACTTC.

The chain employs TRBV28 and TRBJ2-1; TRBD2 matches at 7 bases. The ends lost 5 bases at V and 9 bases at J; junction bases unmatched: 7. Germline V gene data show CDR1 as MDHEN and CDR2 as SYDVKM. This CDR3 spans 13 amino acids. CDR3 loop: CASSKLAGVEQFF. The CDR3 DNA reads as TGTGCCAGCAGTAAACTCGCGGGAGTTGAGCAGTTCTTC.

This chain connects TRBV28 to TRBJ2-5, with TRBD2 as a possible D gene (6 bases). Matching the DNA end better, TRBJ2-7 makes the J call doubtful. The germline V gene has CDR1 MDHEN and CDR2 SYDVKM. The CDR3 length is 14 residues. This CDR3 is CASSFAGTNYEQYF. The DNA of the CDR3 is TGTGCCAGCAGTTTTGCGGGGACCAACTACGAGCAGTACTTC.

The chain employs TRBV7-3 and TRBJ2-1; TRBD1 aligns across 8 bases. V was pared by 5 bases and J by 5 bases, with 5 bases of the junction left unmatched. CDR3 size: 14 residues. CDR1 SGHTA and CDR2 FQGTGA come from the germline V gene. CDR3 protein: CASSPGQGHNEQFF. The CDR3 nucleotides read TGTGCCAGCAGCCCCGGACAGGGTCACAATGAGCAGTTCTTC.

The CDR3 sequence: CASSQDPLAATGELFF. The CDR3 coding sequence is TGCGCCAGCAGCCAAGATCCCCTAGCGGCCACCGGGGAGCTGTTTTTT. The V and J genes are TRBV4-1 and TRBJ2-2, with 7 bases that match TRBD2. The CDR3 totals 16 residues. CDR1 is MGHRA, CDR2 YSYEKL, per germline. Trimming cost V 0 bases and J 4 bases; bases outside gene matches: 5.

The chain uses TRBV28 and TRBJ2-7; 11 bases agree with TRBD1. From germline, CDR1 is MDHEN and CDR2 SYDVKM. The CDR3 extends over 19 amino acids. Trimming at V came to 9 bases and at J to 3 bases, leaving 22 bases not matched to a gene. The CDR3 DNA reads TGTGCCAGTGGACAGGGGGCGACCTCAACCCCCGTAGTTGGCTACGAGCAGTACTTC. Encoded protein: CASGQGATSTPVVGYEQYF.

The chain joins TRBV29-1 to TRBJ1-1; TRBD1 agrees at 7 bases. CDR1 is SQVTM, CDR2 ANQGSEA, per germline. The V gene end was trimmed by 0 bases and the J gene end by 6 bases; junction bases not matched to a gene: 10. This CDR3 contains 15 residues. The CDR3 nucleotides are TGCAGCGTTGAAGATCCAAAAAAACAGGGGCCTGAAGCTTTCTTT. It yields the protein CSVEDPKKQGPEAFF.

The J gene is TRBJ1-2, the V gene TRBV16; D call uncertain. The CDR3 runs to 14 residues. Germline V gene data show CDR1 as KGHSY and CDR2 as FQNENV. V gave up 0 bases and J gave up 3 bases, with 8 bases separating them. The chain's CDR3 is CASSQSDEDYGYTF. DNA of the CDR3: TGTGCCAGCAGCCAATCGGACGAGGACTATGGCTACACCTTC.

The chain joins TRBV11-1 to TRBJ2-7, with 9 bases lining up with TRBD1. In germline, CDR1 is SGHAT, CDR2 FQDESV (reference sequence). The CDR3 length is 13 residues. J was trimmed by 5 bases and V by 7 bases; bases with no gene match: 6. This chain's CDR3 is CASTPTGGHEQYF. DNA of the CDR3: TGTGCCAGCACCCCTACAGGGGGCCACGAGCAGTACTTC.

This chain connects TRBV5-5 to TRBJ2-1, with D uncertain. CDR3 length: 13 residues. From germline, CDR1 is SGHKS and CDR2 YYEKEE (reference sequence). V was shortened by 2 bases and J by 5 bases, with 8 bases between the two germline ends. This chain's CDR3 is CASSLPVNNEQFF. CDR3 DNA sequence: TGTGCCAGCAGCTTACCGGTTAACAATGAGCAGTTCTTC. Using reference TRBV5-5 and TRBJ2-1 for the parts outside the CDR3, the full variable domain is DAGVTQSPTHLIKTRGQQVTLRCSPISGHKSVSWYQQVLGQGPQFIFQYYEKEERGRGNFPDRFSARQFPNYSSELNVNALLLGDSALYLCASSLPVNNEQFFGPGTRLTVL.